This T cell receptor (beta chain) was obtained from a study of shared clonotypes between healthy human individuals. Overall study: Per donor, three plates held CD4 naive cells, three held CD4 memory, two held CD8 naive and one held CD8 memory.

Trimming cost V 5 bases and J 5 bases, with 16 bases left between them. The CDR3 runs 14 residues. Germline loops: CDR1 SGHAT, CDR2 FQNNGV. CD45RO negativity and positive selection for CCR7 defined naive CD8 cells, a population that excluded terminally differentiated effector memory CD45RA+ cells. As processed by the authors: Sequence data from immunoSEQ were junction-only and lacked quality scores; consequently, filtering differed. Libraries were prepared by immunoSEQ multiplex PCR; TCRdb keeps only in-frame clonotypes and omits some of them. That table furnishes V, J and clone size, whereas the DNA furnished D and trimming. The sample includes some 2.1 million clones, 93% of them seen just once.

The clonotype originates from a man younger than 30 in good health. Some clones in this sample may be carry-over from other donors' samples. The chain couples TRBV11-2 to TRBJ2-7, with D perhaps matching TRBD1 or TRBD2 (7 bases each). Sequenced sample: naive CD8+ T cells from PBMCs. The CDR3 sequence is CASSLGGGGDEQYF. In nucleotides, the CDR3 is TGTGCCAGCAGCCTCGGGGGAGGGGGCGACGAGCAGTACTTC.